Below are 22 T cell receptor beta chains sequenced from a single sample in a study of control samples from healthy donors and cancer patients. Clones were read by immunoSEQ multiplex PCR, and TCRdb kept only the in-frame ones, dropping some. The table shows about 120,000 clones, with 85% to 90% occurring only once. The sample taken for sequencing was blood. These receptor sequences come from a man aged 30-40 years in good health.

The genes are TRBV20-1 and TRBJ2-3, with TRBD2 matching over 7 bases. Germline V gives CDR1 DFQATT, CDR2 SNEGSKA (reference sequence). V lost 3 bases and J lost 5; bases outside the gene matches: 11. This CDR3 contains 15 residues. CDR3 sequence (DNA): TGCAGTGCTAGTGATATAGGGGAGGGTGTAGATACGCAGTATTTT. Translation gives CSASDIGEGVDTQYF.

The rearrangement joins TRBV19 to TRBJ1-5; possibly TRBD1 for D (5 bases). Germline V gives CDR1 LNHDA, CDR2 SQIVND (reference sequence). The CDR3 totals 14 residues. V was shortened by 4 bases and J by 1 base, with 8 bases between the two germline ends. CDR3 protein: CASSTGGSNQPQHF. The DNA of the CDR3 is TGTGCCAGTAGTACCGGGGGAAGCAATCAGCCCCAGCATTTT.

This clone came up once. The chain has TRBV6-5 and TRBJ1-5; a possible D gene is TRBD1 (6 bases). In germline, CDR1 is MNHEY, CDR2 SVGAGI. V was clipped by 8 bases and J by 3 bases, with 11 bases between them. There are 13 residues in the CDR3. The chain's CDR3 is CASSGDHNQPQHF. The CDR3, as DNA: TGTGCCAGCTCAGGGGATCACAATCAGCCCCAGCATTTT.

The chain carries TRBV24-1 and TRBJ1-2, with 9 bases fitting TRBD1. V lost 4 bases to trimming and J lost 8 bases; unmatched junction nucleotides: 10. The CDR3 length is 15 residues. The germline gives CDR1 KGHDR, CDR2 SFDVKD. The CDR3 DNA follows: TGTGCCACCAGTGAATCCGGGACAGGGTTGAAGGGCTACACCTTC. Translated: CATSESGTGLKGYTF.

The chain is built from TRBV23-1 and TRBJ2-7, with D unresolved. TRBV23-1 qualifies as an ORF whose function is uncertain. Trimming took off 0 bases at V and 0 bases at J, with 6 bases between the two ends. This CDR3 has 14 residues. In nucleotides, the CDR3 is TGCGCCAGCAGTCAATCGACGAGCTCCTACGAGCAGTACGTC. This translates into CASSQSTSSYEQYV.

Here the CDR3 reads CASSRRLAPDDTDTQYF. The DNA of the CDR3 is TGTGCCAGCAGCCGACGACTAGCACCTGACGACACAGATACGCAGTATTTT. The genes are TRBV2 and TRBJ2-3, with 7 bases identical to TRBD2. The CDR3 length is 17 residues. The germline CDR1 and CDR2 sequences are SNHLY and FYNNEI. J gave up 2 bases and V 6 bases, and 14 bases lay outside the gene matches. Combining the CDR3 with reference TRBV2 and TRBJ2-3 gives the whole variable domain EPEVTQTPSHQVTQMGQEVILRCVPISNHLYFYWYRQILGQKVEFLVSFYNNEISEKSEIFDDQFSVERPDGSNFTLKIRSTKLEDSAMYFCASSRRLAPDDTDTQYFGPGTRLTVL.

The gene calls are TRBV11-2 and TRBJ2-3; possible D gene TRBD2, 5 bases. CDR1 SGHAT and CDR2 FQNNGV come from the germline V gene. Deletions cut 5 bases from V and 0 bases from J, with 15 bases between. CDR3 length: 16 amino acids. CDR3 nucleotide sequence: TGTGCCAGCAGCCCCCGACTAACCTCTAGCACAGATACGCAGTATTTT. Its protein is CASSPRLTSSTDTQYF. Full variable domain (rest looked up from reference TRBV11-2 and TRBJ2-3): EAGVAQSPRYKIIEKRQSVAFWCNPISGHATLYWYQQILGQGPKLLIQFQNNGVVDDSQLPKDRFSAERLKGVDSTLKIQPAKLEDSAVYLCASSPRLTSSTDTQYFGPGTRLTVL.

The chain joins TRBV2 to TRBJ1-1; 7 bases match TRBD1. Germline V gives CDR1 SNHLY, CDR2 FYNNEI. The CDR3 totals 12 residues. The trim removed 8 bases at V and 10 bases at J, leaving 10 bases unmatched. The DNA of the CDR3 is TGTGCCAGCCGACAGGGCACGGTGGGAGCTTTCTTT. Translation gives CASRQGTVGAFF.

V gene TRBV19 combines with J gene TRBJ1-2, with D uncertain. Trimming cost V 10 bases and J 8 bases, with 20 bases left between them. This CDR3 contains 13 residues. Germline loops: CDR1 LNHDA, CDR2 SQIVND (reference sequence). The CDR3 protein is CATLRLETHGYTF. The CDR3 DNA follows: TGTGCCACCCTTAGACTCGAAACTCACGGCTACACCTTC.

The rearrangement links TRBV19 to TRBJ2-1, with 7 bases that match TRBD1. The V and J ends lost 2 bases and 0 bases, in that order; junction bases with no gene match: 16. The germline gives CDR1 LNHDA, CDR2 SQIVND (reference sequence). The length of the CDR3 is 20 residues. CDR3 region: CASSIPFRPGQAPSYNEQFF. The CDR3 DNA reads as TGTGCCAGTAGTATACCCTTCCGCCCTGGACAGGCTCCCTCCTACAATGAGCAGTTCTTC.

The V call is TRBV13, the J call TRBJ2-3; no firm D call. This CDR3 region has 14 residues. CDR1 PRHDT and CDR2 FYEKMQ come from the germline V gene (reference sequence). The V gene lost 8 bases and the J gene lost 2 bases, with 14 bases spanning the gap. Here the CDR3 reads CASRSFTSTDTQYF. CDR3 bases: TGTGCCAGCCGTTCCTTCACCTCCACAGATACGCAGTATTTT.

The chain joins TRBV7-9 to TRBJ1-1; no reliable D call. CDR1 SEHNR and CDR2 FQNEAQ come from the germline V gene (reference sequence). The CDR3 runs to 15 residues. V lost 0 bases to trimming and J lost 5 bases, with 13 bases between them. The CDR3 DNA follows: TGTGCCAGCAGCTTAGCCGCTTTCCCCGTTACTGAAGCTTTCTTT. Its protein product is CASSLAAFPVTEAFF.

The chain is built from TRBV7-2 and TRBJ1-2; TRBD1 might be the D (6 bases). Germline loops: CDR1 SGHTA, CDR2 FQGNSA. The CDR3 has 14 residues. V was shortened by 5 bases and J by 0 bases, with 10 bases between the two germline ends. CDR3 nucleotide sequence: TGTGCCAGCAGCCCCGGACAGACTAACTATGGCTACACCTTC. Translating it yields CASSPGQTNYGYTF.

The chain uses TRBV5-5 and TRBJ1-2; no reliable D call. The V and J ends lost 1 base and 4 bases respectively, with 14 bases between them. CDR3 size: 15 residues. In germline, CDR1 is SGHKS, CDR2 YYEKEE (reference sequence). The CDR3 nucleotides are TGTGCCAGCAGCTTGTACTGGGAGTTTAGCTATGGCTACACCTTC. Its protein is CASSLYWEFSYGYTF.

The V call is TRBV2, the J call TRBJ1-6; D may be TRBD1 (6 bases). The CDR3 has 13 residues. Looked up from germline, CDR1 is SNHLY and CDR2 is FYNNEI. The V and J ends lost 7 bases and 7 bases respectively, with 11 bases between them. This CDR3 reads CASNGDKNSPLHF. CDR3 sequence (DNA): TGTGCCAGCAACGGGGACAAAAATTCACCCCTCCACTTT.

J is TRBJ1-4 and V is TRBV2, with D perhaps TRBD1 (6 bases). Trimming removed 6 bases at V and 8 bases at J, with 10 bases between. The CDR3 totals 12 residues. Looked up from germline, CDR1 is SNHLY and CDR2 is FYNNEI. In DNA, the CDR3 is TGTGCCAGCAGAGACGACAGGGAAAAACTGTTTTTT. Protein sequence: CASRDDREKLFF.

This clone has just a few counts. The V and J genes are TRBV25-1 and TRBJ1-2, with TRBD1 matching 8 bases. This CDR3 region has 17 residues. Germline V gene lookup returns CDR1 MGHDK and CDR2 SYGVNS. V lost 4 bases and J lost 4; bases outside the gene matches: 14. DNA of the CDR3: TGTGCCAGCAGTGCGGGACAGGTACGGGGCGGAGCCTATGGCTACACCTTC. This encodes CASSAGQVRGGAYGYTF.

The chain couples TRBV6-5 to TRBJ1-5; 8 positions agree with TRBD1. There are 14 residues in the CDR3. The germline CDR1 and CDR2 sequences are MNHEY and SVGAGI. V dropped 6 bases and J dropped 4; count of bases not matched to a gene: 5. The CDR3 region is CASSPGQGNQPQHF. Written as DNA, the CDR3 is TGTGCCAGCAGCCCCGGACAGGGAAATCAGCCCCAGCATTTT.

The chain recombines TRBV5-1 with TRBJ2-1; weak D call: TRBD1 (7 bases). This CDR3 spans 14 amino acids. Trimming took 5 bases from V and 4 from J, leaving 13 bases between them. Germline CDR1 reads SGHRS; CDR2 reads YFSETQ. For the CDR3, the DNA is TGCGCCAGCAGAACCGGGGGACAGTACAATGAGCAGTTCTTC. It encodes CASRTGGQYNEQFF.

The rearrangement links TRBV19 to TRBJ1-5, with 9 bases that match TRBD1. The CDR3 is 15 amino acids. V lost 1 base and J lost 2; bases outside the gene matches: 0. Germline CDR1 reads LNHDA; CDR2 reads SQIVND (reference sequence). The chain's CDR3 is CASSIGTGGNQPQHF. CDR3 in DNA: TGTGCCAGTAGTATAGGGACAGGGGGCAATCAGCCCCAGCATTTT.

The V call is TRBV9, the J call TRBJ2-2; D is uncertain. This CDR3 is 14 amino acids long. V lost 3 bases and J lost 4, with 10 bases in between. Germline CDR1 reads SGDLS; CDR2 reads YYNGEE. In nucleotides, the CDR3 is TGTGCCAGCAGCGAAGATTCAGTCACCGGGGAGCTGTTTTTT. Translating it yields CASSEDSVTGELFF.

The chain employs TRBV5-1 and TRBJ1-2; 7 bases map to TRBD1. V shed 0 bases, J shed 7 bases, and the junction held 6 bases outside the gene matches. CDR1 and CDR2 from the germline V gene are SGHRS and YFSETQ. This CDR3 is built from 14 residues. The CDR3 is CASSLEPTGSGYTF. CDR3 DNA: TGCGCCAGCAGCTTGGAACCGACAGGGAGTGGCTACACCTTC. The whole variable domain, filled in from reference TRBV5-1 and TRBJ1-2, reads KAGVTQTPRYLIKTRGQQVTLSCSPISGHRSVSWYQQTPGQGLQFLFEYFSETQRNKGNFPGRFSGRQFSNSRSEMNVSTLELGDSALYLCASSLEPTGSGYTFGSGTRLTVV.